This TCR beta chain was recovered during a study of beta chain features in type 1 diabetes. Study in general: No age, gender or cell yield differences were seen between patients and healthy donors. Examination spanned about 99 million sorted cells from all samples. General study findings and limits: More deletions and fewer insertions at VDJ junctions were seen in type 1 diabetes patients. Type 1 diabetes patients had moderately but significantly shorter TCRB CDR3s in all four CD4+ subsets.

Expressed TCRB transcripts were sequenced after all isolated RNA was converted to cDNA. Sequencing used immunoSEQ multiplex PCR; TCRdb keeps in-frame clones, though not all of them. The sample consists of 400,000 or so clones, around an eighth of them appearing once. With regard to this clone: Its antigen is currently unknown.

CDR1 is SGHRS and CDR2 is YFSETQ in the germline V gene. This CDR3 contains 13 residues. V lost 5 bases and J 0 bases, leaving 8 bases between the germline ends. The TCR comes from a woman younger than 35 with type 1 diabetes. Sequenced: naive CD4+ T cells from blood. This chain uses TRBV5-1 with TRBJ1-2, with D unclear. CDR3 nucleotide sequence: TGCGCCAGCAGAGAAACAGCTAACTATGGCTACACCTTC. Translation: CASRETANYGYTF.